This TCR beta chain was sequenced in a study of CD8+CD57+ T cells in acquired aplastic anemia. Study in general: Sorted CD4+ and CD8+ cells yielded DNA averaging around 3 ug.

This clonotype was detected ten times or more. Investigators profiled TCR beta VDJ and CDR3 from genomic DNA template. MiXCR, run by TCRdb on the reads, gives a single entry per CDR3 protein. Of about 160,000 distinct CDR3 sequences listed, about 50% are singletons. The CDR3 covers 16 residues. Germline V CDR1 and CDR2: LGHNA, YSLEER. V lost 0 bases and J lost 2; bases outside the gene matches: 7. Only patients with CD8+CD57+ cell expansion on flow cytometry were chosen for sequencing. V and J are TRBV4-3 and TRBJ2-7, with 7 bases matching TRBD2. The receptor was isolated from a human donor with aplastic anemia. The sequencing sample was made of sorted CD4+, CD8+, or CD8+CD57+ T cells (not recorded which) from PBMCs. In DNA form, the CDR3 reads TGCGCCAGCAGCCAAGATTATAGCGGGCGGACCTACGAGCAGTACTTC. This gives the protein CASSQDYSGRTYEQYF.